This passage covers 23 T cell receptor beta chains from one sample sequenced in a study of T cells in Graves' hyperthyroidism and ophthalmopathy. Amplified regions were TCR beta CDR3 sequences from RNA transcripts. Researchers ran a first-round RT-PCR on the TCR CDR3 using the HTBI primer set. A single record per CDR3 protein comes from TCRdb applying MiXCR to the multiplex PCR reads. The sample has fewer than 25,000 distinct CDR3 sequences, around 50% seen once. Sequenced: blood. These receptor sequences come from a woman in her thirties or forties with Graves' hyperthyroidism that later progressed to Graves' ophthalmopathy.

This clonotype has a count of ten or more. DNA for the CDR3: TGTGCCAGCAGTTTACGGACAGGGGTCGCCGGGGAGCTGTTTTTT. As protein: CASSLRTGVAGELFF. This sequence joins TRBV12-3 or TRBV12-4 and TRBJ2-2; TRBD1 agrees at 9 bases. With V trimmed by 2 bases and J by 6 bases, 4 bases remained unmatched. CDR3 length equals 15 residues.

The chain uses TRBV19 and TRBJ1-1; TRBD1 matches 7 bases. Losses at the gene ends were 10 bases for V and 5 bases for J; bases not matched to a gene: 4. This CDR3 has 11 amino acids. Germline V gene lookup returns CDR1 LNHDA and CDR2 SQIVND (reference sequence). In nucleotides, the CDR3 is TGTGCCACCCAGGGGGGGACTGAAGCTTTCTTT. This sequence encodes CATQGGTEAFF.

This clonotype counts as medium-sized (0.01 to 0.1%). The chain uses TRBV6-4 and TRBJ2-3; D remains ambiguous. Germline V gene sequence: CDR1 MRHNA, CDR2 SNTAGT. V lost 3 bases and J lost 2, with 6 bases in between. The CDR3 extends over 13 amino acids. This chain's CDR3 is CASSEGTTDTQYF. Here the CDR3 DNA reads TGTGCCAGCAGTGAGGGCACCACAGATACGCAGTATTTT.

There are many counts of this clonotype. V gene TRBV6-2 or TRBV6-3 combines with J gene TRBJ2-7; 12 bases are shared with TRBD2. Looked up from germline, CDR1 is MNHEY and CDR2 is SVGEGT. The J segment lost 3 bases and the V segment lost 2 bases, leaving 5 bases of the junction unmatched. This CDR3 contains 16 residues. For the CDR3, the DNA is TGTGCCAGCAGTTACAGGAGGACTAGCGGGAACTACGAGCAGTACTTC. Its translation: CASSYRRTSGNYEQYF.

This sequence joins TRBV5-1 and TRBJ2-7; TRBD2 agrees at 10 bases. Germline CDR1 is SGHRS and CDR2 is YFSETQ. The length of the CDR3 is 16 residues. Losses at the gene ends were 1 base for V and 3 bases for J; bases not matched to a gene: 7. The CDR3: CASSLTKREGDYEQYF. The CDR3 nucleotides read TGCGCCAGCAGCTTGACCAAGCGGGAGGGCGACTACGAGCAGTACTTC. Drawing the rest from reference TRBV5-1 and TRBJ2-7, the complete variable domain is KAGVTQTPRYLIKTRGQQVTLSCSPISGHRSVSWYQQTPGQGLQFLFEYFSETQRNKGNFPGRFSGRQFSNSRSEMNVSTLELGDSALYLCASSLTKREGDYEQYFGPGTRLTVT.

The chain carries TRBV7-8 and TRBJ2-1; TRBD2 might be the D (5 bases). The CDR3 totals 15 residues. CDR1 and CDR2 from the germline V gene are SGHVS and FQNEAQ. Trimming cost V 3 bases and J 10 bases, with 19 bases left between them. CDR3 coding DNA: TGTGCCAGCAGCTTTGGAGGTATGGGCGGTAGGGAGCAGTTCTTC. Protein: CASSFGGMGGREQFF.

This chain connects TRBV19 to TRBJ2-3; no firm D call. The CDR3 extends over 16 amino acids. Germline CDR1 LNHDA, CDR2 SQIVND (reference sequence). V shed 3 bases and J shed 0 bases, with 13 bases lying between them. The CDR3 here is CASSIGVDSSTDTQYF. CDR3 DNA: TGTGCCAGTAGTATCGGCGTAGATTCTAGCACAGATACGCAGTATTTT.

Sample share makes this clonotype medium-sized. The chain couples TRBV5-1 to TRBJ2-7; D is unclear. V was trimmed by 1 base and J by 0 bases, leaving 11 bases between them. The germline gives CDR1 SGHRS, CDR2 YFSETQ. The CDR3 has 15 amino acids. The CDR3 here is CASSLSASSSYEQYF. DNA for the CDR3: TGCGCCAGCAGCTTGTCGGCCAGCAGCTCCTACGAGCAGTACTTC.

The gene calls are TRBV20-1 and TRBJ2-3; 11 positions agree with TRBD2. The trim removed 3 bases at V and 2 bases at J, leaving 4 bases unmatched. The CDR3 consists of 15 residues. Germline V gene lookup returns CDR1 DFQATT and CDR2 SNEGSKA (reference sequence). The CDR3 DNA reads TGCAGTGCTAGTCCGACTAGCGGGACCACAGATACGCAGTATTTT. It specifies CSASPTSGTTDTQYF.

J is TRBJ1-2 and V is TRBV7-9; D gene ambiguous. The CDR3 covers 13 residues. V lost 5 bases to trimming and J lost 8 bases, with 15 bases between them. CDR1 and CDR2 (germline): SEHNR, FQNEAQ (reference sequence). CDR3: CASSPEGGWGYTF. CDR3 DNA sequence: TGTGCCAGCAGCCCGGAGGGTGGCTGGGGCTACACCTTC.

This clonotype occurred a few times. The CDR3 loop is CATSSGQGGARAQYF. The DNA for the CDR3 is TGTGCCACCAGTTCTGGACAGGGCGGCGCAAGGGCCCAGTACTTC. V is TRBV24-1 and J is TRBJ2-5; 8 positions agree with TRBD1. Looked up from germline, CDR1 is KGHDR and CDR2 is SFDVKD. V shed 6 bases and J 9 bases; nucleotides not matched to a gene: 14. This CDR3 comprises 15 residues.

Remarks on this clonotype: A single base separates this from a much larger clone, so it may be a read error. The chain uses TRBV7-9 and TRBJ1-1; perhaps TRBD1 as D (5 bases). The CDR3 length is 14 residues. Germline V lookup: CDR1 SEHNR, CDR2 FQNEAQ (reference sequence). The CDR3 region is CASGLEGRNTEAFF. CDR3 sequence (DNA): TGTGCCAGCGGCTTAGAGGGGCGGAACACTGAAGCTTTCTTT.

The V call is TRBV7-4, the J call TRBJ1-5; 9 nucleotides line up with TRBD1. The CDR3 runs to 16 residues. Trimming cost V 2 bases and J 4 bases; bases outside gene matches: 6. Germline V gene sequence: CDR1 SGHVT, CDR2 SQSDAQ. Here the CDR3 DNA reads TGTGCCAGCAGCTTAACTAGCGGGACAGGGAATCAGCCCCAGCATTTT. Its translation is CASSLTSGTGNQPQHF. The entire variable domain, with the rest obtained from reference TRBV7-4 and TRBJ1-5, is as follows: GAGVSQSPRYKVAKRGRDVALRCDSISGHVTLYWYRQTLGQGSEVLTYSQSDAQRDKSGRPSGRFSAERPERSVSTLKIQRTEQGDSAVYLCASSLTSGTGNQPQHFGDGTRLSIL.

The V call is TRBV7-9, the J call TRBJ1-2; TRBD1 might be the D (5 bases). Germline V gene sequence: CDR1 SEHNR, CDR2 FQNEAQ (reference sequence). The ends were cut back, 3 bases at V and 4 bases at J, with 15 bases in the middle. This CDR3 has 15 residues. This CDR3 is CASSFTGTERYGYTF. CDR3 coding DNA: TGTGCCAGCAGCTTCACCGGGACGGAGCGCTATGGCTACACCTTC.

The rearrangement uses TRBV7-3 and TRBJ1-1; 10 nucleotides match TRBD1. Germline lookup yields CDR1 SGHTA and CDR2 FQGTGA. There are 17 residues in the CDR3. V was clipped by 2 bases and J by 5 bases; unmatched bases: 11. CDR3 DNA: TGTGCCAGCAGCTTAGGTGGGACAGGGGCTTTTGCGACTGAAGCTTTCTTT. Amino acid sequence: CASSLGGTGAFATEAFF.

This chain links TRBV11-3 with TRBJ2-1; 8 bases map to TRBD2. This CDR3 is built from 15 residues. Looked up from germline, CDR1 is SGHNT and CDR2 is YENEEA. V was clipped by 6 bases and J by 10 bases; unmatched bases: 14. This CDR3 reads CASSPNALAGGEQFF. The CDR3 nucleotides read TGTGCCAGCAGTCCCAACGCGCTAGCGGGCGGCGAGCAGTTCTTC.

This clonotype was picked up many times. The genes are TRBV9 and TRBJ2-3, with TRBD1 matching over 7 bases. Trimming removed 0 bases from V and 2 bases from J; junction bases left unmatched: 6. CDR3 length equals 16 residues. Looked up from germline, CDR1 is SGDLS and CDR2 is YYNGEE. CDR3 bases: TGTGCCAGCAGCGTAGCAAGGGGGCTGGCCACAGATACGCAGTATTTT. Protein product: CASSVARGLATDTQYF.

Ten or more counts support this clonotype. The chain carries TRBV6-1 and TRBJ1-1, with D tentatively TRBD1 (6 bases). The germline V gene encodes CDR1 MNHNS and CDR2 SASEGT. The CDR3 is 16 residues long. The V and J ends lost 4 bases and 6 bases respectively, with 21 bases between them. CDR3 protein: CASSARDRGLSPEAFF. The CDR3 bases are TGTGCCAGCAGTGCCCGGGACCGGGGGCTTAGTCCTGAAGCTTTCTTT.

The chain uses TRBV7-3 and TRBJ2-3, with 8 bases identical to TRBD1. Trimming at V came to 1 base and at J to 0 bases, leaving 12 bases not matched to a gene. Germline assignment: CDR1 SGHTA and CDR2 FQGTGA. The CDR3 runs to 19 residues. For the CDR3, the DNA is TGTGCCAGCAGCTTAAAGGGGACAGGACGTACCACTAGCACAGATACGCAGTATTTT. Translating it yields CASSLKGTGRTTSTDTQYF.

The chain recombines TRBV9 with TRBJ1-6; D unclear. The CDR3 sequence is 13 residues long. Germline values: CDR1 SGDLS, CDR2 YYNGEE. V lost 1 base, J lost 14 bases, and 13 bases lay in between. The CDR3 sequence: CASSVIPDEALHF. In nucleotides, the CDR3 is TGTGCCAGCAGCGTAATCCCCGATGAGGCCCTCCACTTT.

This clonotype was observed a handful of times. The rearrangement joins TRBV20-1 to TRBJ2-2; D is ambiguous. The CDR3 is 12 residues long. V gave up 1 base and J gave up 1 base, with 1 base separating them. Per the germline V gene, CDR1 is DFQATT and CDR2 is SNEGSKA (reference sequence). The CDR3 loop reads CSARGNTGELFF. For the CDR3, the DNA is TGCAGTGCTAGAGGGAACACCGGGGAGCTGTTTTTT.

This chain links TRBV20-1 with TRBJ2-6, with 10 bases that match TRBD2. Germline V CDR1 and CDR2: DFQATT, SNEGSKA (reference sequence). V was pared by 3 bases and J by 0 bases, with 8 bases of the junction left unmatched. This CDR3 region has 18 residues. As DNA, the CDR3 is TGCAGTGCTAGCCTACAGGGACTAGCGAGCTCTGGGGCCAACGTCCTGACTTTC. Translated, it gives CSASLQGLASSGANVLTF.

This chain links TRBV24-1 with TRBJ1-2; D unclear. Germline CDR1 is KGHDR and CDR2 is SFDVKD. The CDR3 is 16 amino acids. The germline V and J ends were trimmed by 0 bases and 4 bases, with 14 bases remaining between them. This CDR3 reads CATSDLVPRKVYGYTF. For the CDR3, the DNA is TGTGCCACCAGTGATTTGGTACCCAGGAAGGTCTATGGCTACACCTTC.